This T cell receptor (beta chain) originates from a study of a mutant IDH1 vaccine in newly diagnosed glioma. Looking at the study overall: The treated group averaged 40.4 years old and was roughly 62% male, roughly 40% female. Every participant had undergone radiotherapy, temozolomide, or both before, and most underwent both.

As for time point: baseline, week 1 (first vaccination visit). Treatment of the sample: pre-vaccination baseline after standard-of-care therapy. New IDH1-mutant, ATRX-lost WHO grade 3 or 4 astrocytomas occurred in donors. Points from the study as a whole: Most patients, around 93%, showed vaccine-induced immune responses.

Note on this clone: Its antigen is still unknown.

TCRdb's copy holds only in-frame clones and misses some; the assay was immunoSEQ multiplex PCR. Among roughly 38,000 clones listed, 75% to 85% were seen once. CDR1 and CDR2 (germline): ENHRY, SYGVKD. The V end lost 2 bases, the J end lost 5 bases, and 13 bases lay between the germline ends. There are 15 residues in the CDR3. The receptor was derived from a man between 40 and 49 years old with glioma. Some clones in this sample may be carry-over from other donors' samples. This chain joins TRBV10-3 and TRBJ1-5, with D perhaps TRBD1 (5 bases). Sequencing was performed on PBMCs, taken from a glioma patient treated with radiotherapy, temozolomide or both. The CDR3 loop reads CAISEEGESDQPQHF. The CDR3 DNA reads as TGTGCCATCAGTGAGGAAGGGGAGTCAGATCAGCCCCAGCATTTT.